This TCR beta chain was observed in a study of low-dose radiotherapy and immunotherapy resistance in tumors. This clonotype was recorded at least ten times. The CDR3 loop spans 14 amino acids. In germline, CDR1 is MNHEY, CDR2 SVGEGT. V lost 5 bases, J lost 3 bases, and 5 bases stayed unmatched. Primers targeting TRAV and TRBV primed first-strand cDNA, covering alpha and beta chains. TCRs were amplified for approximately 21 PCR cycles with a constant-region primer and V-primer adapter. TCRdb re-derived calls from the reads in MiXCR, one entry per CDR3 protein. The sample records about 100,000 distinct CDR3 sequences, under 25% being singletons. The time point was: after trial treatment. Documented treatment: LDRT plus nivolumab, ipilimumab, low-dose cyclophosphamide and aspirin (RACIN trial).

The TCR comes from a male donor with prostate cancer. The specimen comprised PBMCs, sampled after low-dose radiotherapy plus immunotherapy. The chain employs TRBV6-2 or TRBV6-3 and TRBJ2-7, with TRBD1 identical over 9 bases. CDR3 nucleotide sequence: TGTGCCAGCAGTGTTTGGACAGGGGACTACGAGCAGTACTTC. Its protein product is CASSVWTGDYEQYF.